One sample yielded the 15 T cell receptor beta chains listed below, sequenced in a study of shared clonotypes between healthy human individuals. Method: immunoSEQ multiplex PCR; TCRdb's copy keeps in-frame clones and lacks some. The table has a few hundred thousand clones, 96% seen once. Source material: memory CD8+ T cells sorted from blood. Regarding subset: CD45RO+ cells pooled with CCR7-negative TemRA cells. The receptors originated from a young man in good health.

The chain recombines TRBV10-3 with TRBJ1-1, with 7 positions matching TRBD1. J lost 1 base, V lost 0 bases, and 14 bases had no gene match. CDR1 is ENHRY, CDR2 SYGVKD, per germline. This CDR3 spans 19 amino acids. CDR3 nucleotides: TGTGCCATCAGTGAGTCCCAACAGGGGAGGGTAGGGGGGAACACTGAAGCTTTCTTT. It specifies CAISESQQGRVGGNTEAFF.

The chain joins TRBV14 to TRBJ1-1; 11 positions agree with TRBD1. Germline V gene sequence: CDR1 SGHDN, CDR2 FVKESK. This CDR3 has 13 residues. V was clipped by 6 bases and J by 3 bases; unmatched bases: 0. This CDR3 reads CASRDRGHTEAFF. CDR3 nucleotide sequence: TGTGCCAGCAGGGACAGGGGGCACACTGAAGCTTTCTTT.

CDR3 in DNA: TGTGCCAGCAGCCGATCCGGGGCCAACGTCCTGACTTTC. Translating gives CASSRSGANVLTF. The V and J genes are TRBV14 and TRBJ2-6; D is uncertain. There are 13 residues in the CDR3. The V and J ends lost 4 bases and 4 bases respectively, with 5 bases between them. In germline, CDR1 is SGHDN, CDR2 FVKESK. Looking up the rest from reference TRBV14 and TRBJ2-6 gives the full variable domain: EAGVTQFPSHSVIEKGQTVTLRCDPISGHDNLYWYRRVMGKEIKFLLHFVKESKQDESGMPNNRFLAERTGGTYSTLKVQPAELEDSGVYFCASSRSGANVLTFGAGSRLTVL.

As DNA, the CDR3 is TGTGCCAGCAGAACCCAGGGGTTCAACTATGGCTACACCTTC. Encoded protein: CASRTQGFNYGYTF. The gene calls are TRBV2 and TRBJ1-2, with D possibly TRBD1 on 6 matching bases. The CDR3 is made up of 14 amino acids. V was pared by 6 bases and J by 2 bases, with 13 bases between. Per germline, CDR1 SNHLY and CDR2 FYNNEI.

The chain couples TRBV28 to TRBJ2-7, with 9 bases that match TRBD1. Trimming cost V 5 bases and J 3 bases; bases outside gene matches: 17. The germline CDR1 and CDR2 sequences are MDHEN and SYDVKM. The CDR3 length is 18 residues. The CDR3 DNA sequence: TGTGCCAGCAGTATCCGGGACAGGGAACGGGAGGAGGGCTACGAGCAGTACTTC. Encoded protein: CASSIRDREREEGYEQYF.

This chain uses TRBV4-1 with TRBJ2-3, with unresolved D. Between the trimmed V and J ends, which lost 1 base and 2 bases, there was a span of 10 bases. CDR1 and CDR2 from the germline V gene are MGHRA and YSYEKL. CDR3 length: 15 residues. The CDR3 spells CASSQVGPPTDTQYF. In DNA form, the CDR3 reads TGCGCCAGCAGCCAAGTCGGGCCCCCCACAGATACGCAGTATTTT.

This chain links TRBV6-4 with TRBJ2-1, with D unresolved. Germline CDR1 and CDR2: MRHNA and SNTAGT. Deletions cut 3 bases from V and 9 bases from J, with 6 bases between. The CDR3 totals 11 residues. The CDR3 sequence: CASSEGGEQFF. The CDR3 region has the DNA TGTGCCAGCAGTGAGGGCGGTGAGCAGTTCTTC.

The chain employs TRBV6-1 and TRBJ2-2; D gene unclear. V was shortened by 5 bases and J by 5 bases, with 6 bases between the two germline ends. The CDR3 consists of 12 residues. Germline assignment: CDR1 MNHNS and CDR2 SASEGT. The CDR3 nucleotides are TGTGCCAGCAGTTTGGAGACCGGGGAGCTGTTTTTT. Translating it yields CASSLETGELFF.

The gene calls are TRBV7-9 and TRBJ2-5, with a weak D call TRBD1 (6 bases). The germline gives CDR1 SEHNR, CDR2 FQNEAQ (reference sequence). V dropped 5 bases and J dropped 3 bases, with 16 bases sitting between them. The length of the CDR3 is 15 residues. CDR3 coding DNA: TGTGCCAGCAGCCCAGGAACAGGGAGCGAAGAGACCCAGTACTTC. Residues: CASSPGTGSEETQYF.

The chain combines TRBV10-3 with TRBJ2-4, with a tentative D call TRBD2 (5 bases). V was shortened by 4 bases and J by 6 bases, with 16 bases between the two germline ends. The CDR3 is made up of 15 amino acids. Germline CDR1 and CDR2: ENHRY and SYGVKD. The CDR3 sequence: CAISARGAEGNIQYF. DNA of the CDR3: TGTGCCATCAGTGCCCGGGGTGCCGAGGGAAACATTCAGTACTTC.

The chain combines TRBV7-9 with TRBJ2-2, with 13 bases identical to TRBD2. Trimming at V came to 2 bases and at J to 7 bases, leaving 1 base not matched to a gene. The CDR3 runs to 15 residues. Germline V lookup: CDR1 SEHNR, CDR2 FQNEAQ (reference sequence). CDR3 DNA: TGTGCCAGCAGCTTAAGGACTAGCGGGAGCGGGGAGCTGTTTTTT. It specifies CASSLRTSGSGELFF.

The table lists this clone with a count of one. The chain recombines TRBV28 with TRBJ1-1, with D possibly being TRBD1 (5 bases). This CDR3 contains 12 residues. V lost 10 bases to trimming and J lost 5 bases, with 14 bases between them. Germline V gene lookup returns CDR1 MDHEN and CDR2 SYDVKM. The CDR3 reads CAIPRRGTEAFF. CDR3 nucleotides: TGTGCCATACCGAGACGGGGGACTGAAGCTTTCTTT.

The chain uses TRBV6-6 and TRBJ2-1, with 8 bases matching TRBD1. There are 16 residues in the CDR3. The junction had 8 bases not matched to a gene; V was cut back by 6 bases and J by 1 base. Germline loops: CDR1 MNHNY, CDR2 SVGAGI (reference sequence). In nucleotides, the CDR3 is TGTGCCAGCAGGAGTCCACAGGGGGAATCCTACAATGAGCAGTTCTTC. It yields the protein CASRSPQGESYNEQFF.

The chain uses TRBV4-2 and TRBJ2-5; TRBD2 agrees at 7 bases. Germline values: CDR1 LGHNA, CDR2 YNFKEQ. The ends lost 0 bases at V and 5 bases at J; junction bases unmatched: 6. This CDR3 spans 15 amino acids. The DNA of the CDR3 is TGTGCCAGCAGCCAAGACGCGGGAGCGGTCGAGACCCAGTACTTC. Translation: CASSQDAGAVETQYF.

The rearrangement links TRBV12-5 to TRBJ2-7; a possible D gene is TRBD2 (5 bases). Per the germline V gene, CDR1 is LGHNT and CDR2 is FRNRAP. V lost 0 bases to trimming and J lost 2 bases, with 29 bases between them. The length of the CDR3 is 21 residues. The CDR3 here is CASGLVYPRLRAERIPYEQYF. As DNA, the CDR3 is TGTGCTAGTGGTTTGGTATACCCCAGGTTGAGAGCGGAAAGAATCCCCTACGAGCAGTACTTC.